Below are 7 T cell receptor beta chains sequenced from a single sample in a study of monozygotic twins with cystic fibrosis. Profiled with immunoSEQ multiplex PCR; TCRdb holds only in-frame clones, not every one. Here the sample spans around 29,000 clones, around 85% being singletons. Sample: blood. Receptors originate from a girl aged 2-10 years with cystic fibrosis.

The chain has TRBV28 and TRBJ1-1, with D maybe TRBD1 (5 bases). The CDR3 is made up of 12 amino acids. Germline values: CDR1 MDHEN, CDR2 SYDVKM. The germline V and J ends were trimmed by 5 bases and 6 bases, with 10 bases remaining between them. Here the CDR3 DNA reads TGTGCCAGCAGTACAGGTCGGCCTGAAGCTTTCTTT. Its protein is CASSTGRPEAFF.

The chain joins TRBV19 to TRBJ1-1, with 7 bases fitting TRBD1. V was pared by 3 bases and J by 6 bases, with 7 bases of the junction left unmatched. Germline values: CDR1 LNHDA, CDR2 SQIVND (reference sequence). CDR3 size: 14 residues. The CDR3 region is CASSILQGKAEAFF. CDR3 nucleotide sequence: TGTGCCAGTAGTATTTTACAGGGGAAGGCTGAAGCTTTCTTT. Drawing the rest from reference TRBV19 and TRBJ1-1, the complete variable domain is DGGITQSPKYLFRKEGQNVTLSCEQNLNHDAMYWYRQDPGQGLRLIYYSQIVNDFQKGDIAEGYSVSREKKESFPLTVTSAQKNPTAFYLCASSILQGKAEAFFGQGTRLTVV.

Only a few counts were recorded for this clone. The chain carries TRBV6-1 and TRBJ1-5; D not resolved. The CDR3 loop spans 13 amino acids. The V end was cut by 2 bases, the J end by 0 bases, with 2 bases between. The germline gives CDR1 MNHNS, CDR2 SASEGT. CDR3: CASSERSNQPQHF. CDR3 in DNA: TGTGCCAGCAGTGAACGTAGCAATCAGCCCCAGCATTTT.

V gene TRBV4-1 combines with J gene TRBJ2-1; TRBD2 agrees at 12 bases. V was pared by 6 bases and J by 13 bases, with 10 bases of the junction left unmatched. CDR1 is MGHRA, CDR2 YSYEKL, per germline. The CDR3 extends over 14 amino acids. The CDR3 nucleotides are TGCGCCAGCAGTTCGACTAGCGGGAGATTCCTCCAGTTCTTC. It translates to CASSSTSGRFLQFF.

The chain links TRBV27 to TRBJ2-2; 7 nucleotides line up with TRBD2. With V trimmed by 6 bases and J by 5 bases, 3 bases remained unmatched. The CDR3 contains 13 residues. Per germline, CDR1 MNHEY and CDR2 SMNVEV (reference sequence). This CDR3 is CASRQGGTGELFF. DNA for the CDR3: TGTGCCAGCAGGCAGGGAGGGACCGGGGAGCTGTTTTTT.

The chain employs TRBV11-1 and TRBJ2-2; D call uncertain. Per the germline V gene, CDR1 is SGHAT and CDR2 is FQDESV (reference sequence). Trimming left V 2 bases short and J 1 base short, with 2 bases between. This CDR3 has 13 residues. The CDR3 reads CASSLLNTGELFF. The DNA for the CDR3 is TGTGCCAGCAGCTTATTGAACACCGGGGAGCTGTTTTTT.

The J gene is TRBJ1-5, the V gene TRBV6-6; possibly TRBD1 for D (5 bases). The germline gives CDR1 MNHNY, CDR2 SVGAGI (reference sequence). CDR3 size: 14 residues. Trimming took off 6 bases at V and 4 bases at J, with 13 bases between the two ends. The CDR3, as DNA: TGTGCCAGCAGCTGGACGGGGCTGAATCAGCCCCAGCATTTT. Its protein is CASSWTGLNQPQHF.